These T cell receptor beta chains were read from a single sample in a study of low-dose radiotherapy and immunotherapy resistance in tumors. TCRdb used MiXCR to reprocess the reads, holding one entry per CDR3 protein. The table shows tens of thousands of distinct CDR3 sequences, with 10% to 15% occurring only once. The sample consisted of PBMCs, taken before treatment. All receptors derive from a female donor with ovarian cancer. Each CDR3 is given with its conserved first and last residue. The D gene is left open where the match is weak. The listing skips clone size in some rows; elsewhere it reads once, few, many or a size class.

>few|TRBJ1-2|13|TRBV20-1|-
TGCAGTGCTAGGCATTCAGAGGCGGATGGCTACACCTTC
CSARHSEADGYTF
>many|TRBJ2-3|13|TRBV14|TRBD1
TGTGCCAGCAGCCAAATAAGACAGGGGACGCAGTATTTT
CASSQIRQGTQYF
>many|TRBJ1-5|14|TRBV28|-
TGTGCCAGCCTCAGCCAACAGGGAGGCCAGCCCCAGCATTTT
CASLSQQGGQPQHF
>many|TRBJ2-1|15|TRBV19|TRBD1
TGTGCCAGTAGTAGGACAGGGCAGCCTTACAATGAGCAGTTCTTC
CASSRTGQPYNEQFF
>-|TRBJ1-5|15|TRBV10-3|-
TGTGCCATCAGTGATGGCCCCCTCGGCAATCAGCCCCAGCATTTT
CAISDGPLGNQPQHF
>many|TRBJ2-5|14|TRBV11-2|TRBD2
TGTGCCAGCAGCTTACACGGGGGGTGGGAGACCCAGTACTTC
CASSLHGGWETQYF
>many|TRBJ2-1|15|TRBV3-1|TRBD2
TGTGCCAGCAGCCGCGGGACTAGCGGGGGCTATGAGCAGTTCTTC
CASSRGTSGGYEQFF
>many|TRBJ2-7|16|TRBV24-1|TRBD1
TGTGCCACCAGTGACGCCGGGACAGGGGGCTCCTACGAGCAGTACTTC
CATSDAGTGGSYEQYF
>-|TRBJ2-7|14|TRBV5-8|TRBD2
TGTGCCAGCAGCTTGGGACTAGCGGGGCACGAGCAGTACTTC
CASSLGLAGHEQYF
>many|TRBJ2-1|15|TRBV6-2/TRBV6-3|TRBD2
TGTGCCAGCACTCTAGCGGGAGGGCCCTCGAATGAGCAGTTCTTC
CASTLAGGPSNEQFF
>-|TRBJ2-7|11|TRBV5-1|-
TGCGCCAGCAGCTACTTGGACGAGCAGTACTTC
CASSYLDEQYF
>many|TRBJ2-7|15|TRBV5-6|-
TGTGCCAGCAGCTTGTACGAGACTGTGACCTACGAGCAGTACTTC
CASSLYETVTYEQYF
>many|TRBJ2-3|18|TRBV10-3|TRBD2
TGTGCCATCAGTGAGTCCGGGGCTAGCGGTTCCCCAAGGGATACGCAGTATTTT
CAISESGASGSPRDTQYF
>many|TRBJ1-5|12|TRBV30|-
TGTGCCTGGGGAAATAGCAATCAGCCCCAGCATTTT
CAWGNSNQPQHF
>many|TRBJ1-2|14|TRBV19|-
TGTGCCAGTAAAATGACGACAGGCCGCTATGGCTACACCTTC
CASKMTTGRYGYTF
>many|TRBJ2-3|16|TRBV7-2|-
TGTGCCAGCAGCTTAGTGCCAGGGGGGATCACAGATACGCAGTATTTT
CASSLVPGGITDTQYF
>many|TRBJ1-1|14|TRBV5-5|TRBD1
TGTGCCAGCAGTCTGACAGGGCTGAACACTGAAGCTTTCTTT
CASSLTGLNTEAFF
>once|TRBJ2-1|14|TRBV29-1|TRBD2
TGCAGCGTTGACGGGGGGGGAACCTGGAATGAGCAGTTCTTC
CSVDGGGTWNEQFF
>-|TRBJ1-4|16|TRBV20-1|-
TGCAGTGCTCCAACCTGGGGAACAGTGGGGAGTGAAAAACTGTTTTTT
CSAPTWGTVGSEKLFF
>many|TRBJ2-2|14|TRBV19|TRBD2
TGTGCCAGTATTGGGAGGGGTGACACCGGGGAGCTGTTTTTT
CASIGRGDTGELFF
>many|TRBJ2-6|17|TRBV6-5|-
TGTGCCAGCAGTTCTTTCCCAAGGGTGCTCGGGGCCAACGTCCTGACTTTC
CASSSFPRVLGANVLTF
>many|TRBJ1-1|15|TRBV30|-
TGTGCCTGGAGCCCCGGGACCTCGGGTGGAACTGAAGCTTTCTTT
CAWSPGTSGGTEAFF
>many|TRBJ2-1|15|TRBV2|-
TGTGCCAGCAGTGAACTAGTAAAGTCCTACAATGAGCAGTTCTTC
CASSELVKSYNEQFF
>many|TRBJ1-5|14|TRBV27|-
TGTGCCAGCAGAAAGACAGCGGATGGAACTTTCCAGCATTTT
CASRKTADGTFQHF
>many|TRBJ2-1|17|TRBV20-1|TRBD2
TGCAGTGCTAGAGATCCGTCGCTAGCGGGCTCCTACAATGAGCAGTTCTTC
CSARDPSLAGSYNEQFF
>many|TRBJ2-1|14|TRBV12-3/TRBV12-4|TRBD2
TGTGCCAGCAGTCTAGCGGGAACCTACAATGAGCAGTTCTTC
CASSLAGTYNEQFF
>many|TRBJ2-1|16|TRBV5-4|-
TGTGCCAGCAGCCCGGGACTCCCGAGCTCCTACAATGAGCAGTTCTTC
CASSPGLPSSYNEQFF
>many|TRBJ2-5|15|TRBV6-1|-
TGTGCCAGCAGTGAACCGCGACTGAGCTCGGAGACCCAGTACTTC
CASSEPRLSSETQYF
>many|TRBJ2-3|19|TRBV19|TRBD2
TGTGCCAGTAGTAACGGACTAGCGGGAGCGGGGGTTCGCACAGATACGCAGTATTTT
CASSNGLAGAGVRTDTQYF
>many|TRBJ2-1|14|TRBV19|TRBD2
TGTGCCAGTAGGGGTCCTAGCGGGTCTGGGGAGCAGTTCTTC
CASRGPSGSGEQFF
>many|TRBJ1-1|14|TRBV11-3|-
TGTGCCAGCAGCTCTGGACGGAAGAACACTGAAGCTTTCTTT
CASSSGRKNTEAFF
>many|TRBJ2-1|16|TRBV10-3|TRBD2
TGTGCCATCAGTGGCGGGGGGGATCGGTCCTACAATGAGCAGTTCTTC
CAISGGGDRSYNEQFF
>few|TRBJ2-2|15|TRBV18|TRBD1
TGTGCCAGCTCACCGGGACAGGGTAACACCGGGGAGCTGTTTTTT
CASSPGQGNTGELFF
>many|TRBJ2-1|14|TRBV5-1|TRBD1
TGCGCCAGCACCGCGGGACAGGTAATCAATGAGCAGTTCTTC
CASTAGQVINEQFF
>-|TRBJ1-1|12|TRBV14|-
TGTGCCAGCAGCCAGGGTAATCAGGAAGCTTTCTTT
CASSQGNQEAFF
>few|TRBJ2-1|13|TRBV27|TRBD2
TGTGCCAGCTGGCTAGCGGGTTACAATGAGCAGTTCTTC
CASWLAGYNEQFF
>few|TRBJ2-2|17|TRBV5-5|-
-
CASSSAGTRNTGELFFF
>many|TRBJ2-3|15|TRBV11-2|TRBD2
TGTGCCAGCAGCCGAGCGGGGGCCAGCACAGATACGCAGTATTTT
CASSRAGASTDTQYF
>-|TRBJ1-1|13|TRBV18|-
TGTGCCAGCTCACCAGAGGGGTTCGGTGAAGCTTTCTTT
CASSPEGFGEAFF
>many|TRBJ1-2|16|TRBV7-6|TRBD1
TGTGCCAGCAGCCCCCAGGGGGGCCTTACTAACTATGGCTACACCTTC
CASSPQGGLTNYGYTF
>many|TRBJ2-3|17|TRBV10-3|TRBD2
TGTGCCATCCAACGGGATTTAGCGGGAGCCGGCACAGATACGCAGTATTTT
CAIQRDLAGAGTDTQYF
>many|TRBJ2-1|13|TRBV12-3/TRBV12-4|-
TGTGCCAGCAGTTCAAGCGGCTACAATGAGCAGTTCTTC
CASSSSGYNEQFF